Each of the 10 T cell receptor beta chains below was sequenced from the same sample in a study of shared clonotypes between healthy human individuals (dated by TCRdb to about 2020). The receptor library was made with the immunoSEQ multiplex PCR assay. TCRdb holds this immuneACCESS table with in-frame rearrangements only. Some clones are missing; in checked studies, unresolved V genes explain under half, and the rest has no known cause. Within this sample are about a million clones, with 75% of them counted one time only. The ten largest clonotypes hold 1.5% of the sample. The material sequenced was memory CD4+ T cells sorted from blood. Per the publication, the cell subset or site label means: CD45RA-negative fraction. The receptors derive from a man between 18 and 29 years old in good health.

The J gene is TRBJ2-3, the V gene TRBV7-2; weak D call: TRBD1 (5 bases). The ends were cut back, 5 bases at V and 2 bases at J, with 20 bases in the middle. The CDR3 spans 17 residues. Germline CDR1 is SGHTA and CDR2 is FQGNSA. Here the CDR3 DNA reads TGTGCCAGCAGCCCTCAAGGGGCAGCAGCCCCCACAGATACGCAGTATTTT. Residues: CASSPQGAAAPTDTQYF.

The chain carries TRBV9 and TRBJ2-3; D perhaps matches TRBD1 (5 bases). Germline V lookup: CDR1 SGDLS, CDR2 YYNGEE. Trimming took 0 bases from V and 4 from J, leaving 12 bases between them. This CDR3 spans 15 amino acids. This CDR3 reads CASSVAQMGPDTQYF. CDR3 coding DNA: TGTGCCAGCAGCGTAGCACAAATGGGGCCAGATACGCAGTATTTT.

V is TRBV14 and J is TRBJ2-5; weak D call: TRBD1 (5 bases). CDR1 is SGHDN, CDR2 FVKESK, per germline. Trimming pared 1 base from V and 5 bases from J, leaving 17 bases between. CDR3 length: 16 amino acids. The CDR3 sequence is CASSQVARDGCETQYF. As DNA, the CDR3 is TGTGCCAGCAGCCAAGTCGCCAGGGATGGTTGCGAGACCCAGTACTTC.

The chain joins TRBV13 to TRBJ2-2; TRBD2 agrees at 8 bases. The CDR3 has 16 residues. The junction had 8 bases not matched to a gene; V was cut back by 3 bases and J by 5 bases. Germline CDR1 is PRHDT and CDR2 is FYEKMQ (reference sequence). Written as DNA, the CDR3 is TGTGCCAGCAGCTTGAAGACTAGCGCGGGGACCGGGGAGCTGTTTTTT. Protein: CASSLKTSAGTGELFF. Using reference TRBV13 and TRBJ2-2 for the parts outside the CDR3, the full variable domain is AAGVIQSPRHLIKEKRETATLKCYPIPRHDTVYWYQQGPGQDPQFLISFYEKMQSDKGSIPDRFSAQQFSDYHSELNMSSLELGDSALYFCASSLKTSAGTGELFFGEGSRLTVL.

The chain links TRBV5-1 to TRBJ2-6; a weak D match, TRBD1 (6 bases). Germline V gives CDR1 SGHRS, CDR2 YFSETQ. The CDR3 spans 15 residues. V lost 7 bases, J lost 1 base, and 12 bases lay in between. Written as DNA, the CDR3 is TGCGCCAGCGGATCACAGGGTTCTGGGGCCAACGTCCTGACTTTC. Translating gives CASGSQGSGANVLTF.

The rearrangement uses TRBV2 and TRBJ2-1, with D unclear. V lost 3 bases to trimming and J lost 10 bases, with 4 bases between them. This CDR3 has 10 residues. The germline CDR1 and CDR2 sequences are SNHLY and FYNNEI. For the CDR3, the DNA is TGTGCCAGCAGTGAGGGGGAGCAGTTCTTC. Protein: CASSEGEQFF.

The chain is built from TRBV2 and TRBJ1-1; no firm D call. The CDR3 consists of 13 residues. Germline V gene lookup returns CDR1 SNHLY and CDR2 FYNNEI. V lost 7 bases, J lost 3 bases, and 12 bases lay in between. In nucleotides, the CDR3 is TGTGCCAGCAATCTTTATCGAGACACTGAAGCTTTCTTT. Amino acid sequence: CASNLYRDTEAFF.

The V gene is TRBV7-2, the J gene TRBJ2-4, with D unresolved. The CDR3 runs 13 residues. Germline CDR1 is SGHTA and CDR2 is FQGNSA. Trimming pared 6 bases from V and 16 bases from J, leaving 22 bases between. The CDR3 spells CASSESGSTFGYF. DNA of the CDR3: TGTGCCAGCAGTGAATCGGGCAGTACTTTTGGTTACTTC.

The V and J genes are TRBV19 and TRBJ2-7; a weak D match, TRBD1 (6 bases). The ends were cut back, 5 bases at V and 0 bases at J, with 11 bases in the middle. Germline V gives CDR1 LNHDA, CDR2 SQIVND (reference sequence). The CDR3 extends over 14 amino acids. The CDR3 region has the DNA TGTGCCAGTAGTTTCGACAGGAGCTCCTACGAGCAGTACTTC. Protein: CASSFDRSSYEQYF.

The rearrangement joins TRBV19 to TRBJ1-5; 8 nucleotides line up with TRBD1. Looked up from germline, CDR1 is LNHDA and CDR2 is SQIVND (reference sequence). This CDR3 is 16 amino acids long. V was pared by 5 bases and J by 2 bases, with 8 bases of the junction left unmatched. CDR3 bases: TGTGCCAGTAGTTCAGGGGGCTTCTTGGGCAATCAGCCCCAGCATTTT. Translated: CASSSGGFLGNQPQHF.